This T cell receptor (beta chain) stems from a study of T cells in Graves' hyperthyroidism and ophthalmopathy. Looking at the study overall: Specimen type is peripheral blood, collected at initial diagnosis prior to any treatment. Findings of the study overall: The majority of expanded thyroid clonotypes above 0.001 also appeared in blood.

For the diagnoses, clinical symptoms, serum thyroxine and TRAb, thyroid ultrasound and orbital computed tomography were used. RNA transcripts served as the template for amplifying TCR beta CDR3 regions. Researchers ran a first-round RT-PCR on the TCR CDR3 using the HTBI primer set. One entry per CDR3 protein results from TCRdb running MiXCR on the multiplex PCR reads. The repertoire consists of fewer than 900,000 distinct CDR3 sequences, with 16% occurring once and the leading ten covering around 8%. The germline V gene has CDR1 MNHNS and CDR2 SASEGT. Trimming took off 3 bases at V and 3 bases at J, with 6 bases between the two ends. The CDR3 is 13 amino acids. Turning to this clonotype: Its target is not known.

The clonotype was recovered from a man between 18 and 29 years old with Graves' hyperthyroidism. The source material was blood. The chain is built from TRBV6-1 and TRBJ2-1; D is ambiguous. CDR3: CASSDNVYNEQFF. For the CDR3, the DNA is TGTGCCAGCAGTGATAATGTCTACAATGAGCAGTTCTTC.